The clone carrying this TCR beta chain was recorded many times. Its antigen is undetermined. Via MiXCR, TCRdb re-called the reads, giving one row per CDR3 protein. The repertoire holds about 240,000 distinct CDR3 sequences, with roughly an eighth as singletons. The sample originates from a study of T cell repertoires in cytomegalovirus infection. Study-wide results and caveats: Dominating the ex vivo response were TCR beta clonotypes that were CMV-specific and HLA-C-restricted.

V lost 1 base to trimming and J lost 7 bases; unmatched junction nucleotides: 4. The germline CDR1 and CDR2 sequences are SGHTA and FQGNSA. The CDR3 spans 15 residues. This chain links TRBV7-2 with TRBJ1-6; TRBD1 matches at 7 bases. The sample taken for sequencing was PBMCs. This sequence was found in a human donor in good health (CMV status not recorded). Some clones in this sample may be carry-over from other donors' samples. The CDR3 nucleotides are TGTGCCAGCAGCTTAGAGGGGGCAGGGAATTCACCCCTCCACTTT. Its protein is CASSLEGAGNSPLHF.